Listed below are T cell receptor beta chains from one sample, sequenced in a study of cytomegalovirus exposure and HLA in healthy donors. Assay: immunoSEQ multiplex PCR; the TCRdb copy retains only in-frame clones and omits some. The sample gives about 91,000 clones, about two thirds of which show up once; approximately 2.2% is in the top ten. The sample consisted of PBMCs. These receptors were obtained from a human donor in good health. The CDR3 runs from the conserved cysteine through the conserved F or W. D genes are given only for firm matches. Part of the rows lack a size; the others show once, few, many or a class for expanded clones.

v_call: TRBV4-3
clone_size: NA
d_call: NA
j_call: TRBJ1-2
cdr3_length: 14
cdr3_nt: TGCGCCAGCAGCCCGCTGGGGGGGGACTATGGCTACACCTTC
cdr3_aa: CASSPLGGDYGYTF

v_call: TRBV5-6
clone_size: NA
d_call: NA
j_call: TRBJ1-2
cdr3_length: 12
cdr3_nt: TGTGCCAGCAGCTTGTTCTCAGGTGGCTACACCTTC
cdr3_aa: CASSLFSGGYTF

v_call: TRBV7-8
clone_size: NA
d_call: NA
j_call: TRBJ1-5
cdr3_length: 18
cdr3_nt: TGTGCCAGCAGCTTAAGGGCGATTCGAGGACTCCGAGGACAGCCCCAGCATTTT
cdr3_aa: CASSLRAIRGLRGQPQHF

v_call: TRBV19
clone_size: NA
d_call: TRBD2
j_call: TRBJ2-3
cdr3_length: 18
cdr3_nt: TGTGCCAGTAGTACAAACCCAAGACTAGCGGGGGGGCAGGATACGCAGTATTTT
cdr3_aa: CASSTNPRLAGGQDTQYF

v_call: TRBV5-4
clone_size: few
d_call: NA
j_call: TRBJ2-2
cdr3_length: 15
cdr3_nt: TGTGCCAGCAGCTTGGTCGCAGGGAACACCGGGGAGCTGTTTTTT
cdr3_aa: CASSLVAGNTGELFF

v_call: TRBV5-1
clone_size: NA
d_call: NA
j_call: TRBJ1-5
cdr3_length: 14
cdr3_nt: TGCGCCAGCAGCTTGGTAGGGGGAGATCAGCCCCAGCATTTT
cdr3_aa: CASSLVGGDQPQHF

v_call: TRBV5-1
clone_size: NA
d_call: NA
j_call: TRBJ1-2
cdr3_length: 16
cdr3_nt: TGCGCCAGCAGCCGGGGGGGTGTAGGAGATAACTATGGCTACACCTTC
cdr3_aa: CASSRGGVGDNYGYTF

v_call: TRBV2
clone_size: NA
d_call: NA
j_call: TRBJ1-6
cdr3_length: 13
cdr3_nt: TGTGCCAGCAACCTGTTATCAAGGGGGTACCTCCACTTT
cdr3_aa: CASNLLSRGYLHF

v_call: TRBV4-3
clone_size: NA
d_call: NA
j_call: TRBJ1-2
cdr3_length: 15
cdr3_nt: TGCGCCAGCAGCCAAGAATTCGGCAGGGCATATGGCTACACCTTC
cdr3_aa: CASSQEFGRAYGYTF

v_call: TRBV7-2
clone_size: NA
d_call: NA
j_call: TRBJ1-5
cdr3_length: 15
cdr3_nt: TGTGCCAGCAGCTCCGGTACAGGGAGCAATCAGCCCCAGCATTTT
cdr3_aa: CASSSGTGSNQPQHF

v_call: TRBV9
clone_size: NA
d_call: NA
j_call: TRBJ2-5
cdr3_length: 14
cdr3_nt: TGTGCCAGCAGCGTAGACGGCAGGGTAGAGACCCAGTACTTC
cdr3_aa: CASSVDGRVETQYF

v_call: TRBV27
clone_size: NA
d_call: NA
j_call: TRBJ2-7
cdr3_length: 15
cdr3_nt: TGTGCCAGCAGTTTAAGGGGACATGTCTCCTACGAGCAGTACTTC
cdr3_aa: CASSLRGHVSYEQYF

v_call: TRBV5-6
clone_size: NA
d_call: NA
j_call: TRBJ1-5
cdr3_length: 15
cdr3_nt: TGTGCCAGCAGCTTAAGAGACAGCCGCAATCAGCCCCAGAATTTT
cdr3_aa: CASSLRDSRNQPQNF

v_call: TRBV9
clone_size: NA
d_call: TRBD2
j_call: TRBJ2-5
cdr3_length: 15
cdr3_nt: TGTGCCAGCAGCGCAAGCGGGGGGGCACGGGAGACCCAGTACTTC
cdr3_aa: CASSASGGARETQYF

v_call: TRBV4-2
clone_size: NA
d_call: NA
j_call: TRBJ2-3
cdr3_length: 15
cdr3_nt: TGTGCCAGCAGCCACAACACGGGGGGCGGAAATACGCAGTATTTT
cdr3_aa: CASSHNTGGGNTQYF

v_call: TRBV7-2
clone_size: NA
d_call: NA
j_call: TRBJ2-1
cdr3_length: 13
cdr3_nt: TGTGCCAGCAGCCGCGACTCCTACAATGAGCAGTTCTTC
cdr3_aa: CASSRDSYNEQFF

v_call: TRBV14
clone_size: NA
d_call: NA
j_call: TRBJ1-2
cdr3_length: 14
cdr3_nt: TGTGCCAGCAGCCAAACGCGCAGGGGCCATGGCTGCACCTTC
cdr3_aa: CASSQTRRGHGCTF

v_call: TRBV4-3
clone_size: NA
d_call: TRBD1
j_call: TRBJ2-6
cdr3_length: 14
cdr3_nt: TGCGCCAGCAGCCAAGGGGCAGGGGGCCGCTTCCTGACTTTC
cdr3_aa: CASSQGAGGRFLTF

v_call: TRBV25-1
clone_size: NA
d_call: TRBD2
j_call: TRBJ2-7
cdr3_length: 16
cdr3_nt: TGTGCCAGCAGCAATTCTAGCGGGGGAGTACCCTACGAGCAGTACTTC
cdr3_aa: CASSNSSGGVPYEQYF

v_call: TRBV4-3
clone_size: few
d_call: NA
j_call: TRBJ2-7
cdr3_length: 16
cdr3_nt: TGCGCCAGCAGCCAAGTGTGGAGACAGCATTTCGACGAGCAGTACTTC
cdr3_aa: CASSQVWRQHFDEQYF

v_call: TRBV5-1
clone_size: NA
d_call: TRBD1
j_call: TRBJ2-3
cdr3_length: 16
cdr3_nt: TGCGCCAGCAGCCCGAAAACAGGGGTGAGGGCAGATACGCAGTATTTT
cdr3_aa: CASSPKTGVRADTQYF

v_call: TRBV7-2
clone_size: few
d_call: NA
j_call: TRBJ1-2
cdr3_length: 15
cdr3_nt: TGTGCCAGCAGCTCATGGGGCCGGCCCAACTATGGCTACACCTTC
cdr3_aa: CASSSWGRPNYGYTF

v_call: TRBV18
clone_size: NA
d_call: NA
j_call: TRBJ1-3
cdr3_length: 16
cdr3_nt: TGTGCCAGCTCGCCCCAAAGCCCAGGGACTGGAAACACCATATATTTT
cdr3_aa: CASSPQSPGTGNTIYF

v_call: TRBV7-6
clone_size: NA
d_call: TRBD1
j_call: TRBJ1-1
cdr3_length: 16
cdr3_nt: TGTGCCAGCAGCTTAGACCACAGGGGATTGGACACTGAAGCTTTCTTT
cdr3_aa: CASSLDHRGLDTEAFF

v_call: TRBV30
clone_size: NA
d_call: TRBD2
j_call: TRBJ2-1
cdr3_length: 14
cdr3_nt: TGTGCCTGGAGGCTAGCGGGGGCCTACAATGAGCAGTTCTTC
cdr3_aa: CAWRLAGAYNEQFF

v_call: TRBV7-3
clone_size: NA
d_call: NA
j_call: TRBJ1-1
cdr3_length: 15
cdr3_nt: TGTGCCAGCAGCCTCAACGGTGGGGGGGGCACTGAAGCTTTCTTT
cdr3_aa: CASSLNGGGGTEAFF

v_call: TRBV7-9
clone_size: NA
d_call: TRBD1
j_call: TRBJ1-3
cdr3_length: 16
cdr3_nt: TGTGCCAGCAGCTTTAGGGGGCCTTACTCTGGAAACACCATATATTTT
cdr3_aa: CASSFRGPYSGNTIYF

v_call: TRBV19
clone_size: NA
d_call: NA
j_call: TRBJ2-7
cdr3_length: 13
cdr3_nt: TGTGCCAGTAGTACCGTACAGGGTTACGAGCAGTACTTC
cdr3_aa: CASSTVQGYEQYF

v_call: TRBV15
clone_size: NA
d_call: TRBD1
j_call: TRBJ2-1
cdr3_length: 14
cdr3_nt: TGTGCCACCAGTCACAGGGGAAGATACAATGAGCAGTTCTTC
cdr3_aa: CATSHRGRYNEQFF

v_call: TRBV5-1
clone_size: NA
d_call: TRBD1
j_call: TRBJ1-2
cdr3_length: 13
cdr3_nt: TGCGCCAGCAGCCGACAGGGCGGCGATGGCTACACCTTC
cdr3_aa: CASSRQGGDGYTF

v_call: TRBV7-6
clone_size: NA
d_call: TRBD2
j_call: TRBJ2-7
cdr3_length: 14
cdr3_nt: TGTGCCAGCAGCCCTCTAGCGGCCTCCTACGAGCAGTACTTC
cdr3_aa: CASSPLAASYEQYF

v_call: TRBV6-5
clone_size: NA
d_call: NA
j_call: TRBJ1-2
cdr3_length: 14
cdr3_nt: TGTGCCAGCAGTTACTCGGGCGGGAGGGGGAGCTACACCTTC
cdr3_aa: CASSYSGGRGSYTF

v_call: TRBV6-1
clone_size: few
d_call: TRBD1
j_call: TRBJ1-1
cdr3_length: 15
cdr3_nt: TGTGCCAGCAGCCCCCAGGACAGGGGGTTTACTGAAGCTTTCTTT
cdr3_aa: CASSPQDRGFTEAFF

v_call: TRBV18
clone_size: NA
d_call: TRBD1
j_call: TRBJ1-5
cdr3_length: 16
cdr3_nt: TGTGCCAGCTCACCACTTGGACAGGGTAACAATCAGCCCCAGCATTTT
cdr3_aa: CASSPLGQGNNQPQHF

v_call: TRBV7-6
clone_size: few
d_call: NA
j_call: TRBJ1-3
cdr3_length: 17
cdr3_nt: TGTGCCAGCAGCTTACCCGAAGTCGGAGGGTCTGGAAACACCATATATTTT
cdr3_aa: CASSLPEVGGSGNTIYF

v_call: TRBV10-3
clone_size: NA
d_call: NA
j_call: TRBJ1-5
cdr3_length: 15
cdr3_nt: TGTGCCATCAGTGAGTCTACGGGTGGCAATCAGCCCCAGCATTTT
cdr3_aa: CAISESTGGNQPQHF

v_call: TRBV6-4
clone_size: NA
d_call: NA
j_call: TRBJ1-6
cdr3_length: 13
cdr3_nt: TGTGCCAGCAGTGACTCCCTTAATTCACCCCTCCACTTT
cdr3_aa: CASSDSLNSPLHF

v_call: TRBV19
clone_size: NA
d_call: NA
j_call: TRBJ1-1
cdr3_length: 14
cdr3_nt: TGTGCCAGTAGTATAGTAGGGCGGGGCACTGAAGCTTTCTTT
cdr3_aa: CASSIVGRGTEAFF

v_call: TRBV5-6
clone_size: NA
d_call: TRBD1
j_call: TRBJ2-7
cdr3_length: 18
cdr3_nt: TGTGCCAGCAGCTTGCGCCGTGGACCGGGACAGGACCTCTACGAGCAGTACTTC
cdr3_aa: CASSLRRGPGQDLYEQYF

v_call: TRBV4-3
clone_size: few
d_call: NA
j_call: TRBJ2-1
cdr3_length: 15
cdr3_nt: TGCGCCAGCAGCCCCTATTTGGGGGCCGGAAATGAGCAGTTCTTC
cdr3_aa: CASSPYLGAGNEQFF

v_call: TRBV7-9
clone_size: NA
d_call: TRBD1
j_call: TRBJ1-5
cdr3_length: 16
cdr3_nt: TGTGCCAGCAGCTCGGACAGGGGATATAGCAATCAGCCCCAGCATTTT
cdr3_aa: CASSSDRGYSNQPQHF

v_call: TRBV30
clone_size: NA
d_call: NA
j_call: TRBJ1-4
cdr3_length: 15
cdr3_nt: TGTGCCTGGAGGCTACAGTTGGGGCTGGGTGAAAAACTGTTTTTT
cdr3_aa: CAWRLQLGLGEKLFF

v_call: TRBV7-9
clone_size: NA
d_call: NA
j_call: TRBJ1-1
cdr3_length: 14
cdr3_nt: TGTGCCAGCATCTTCGGTACGTTGAACACTGAAGCTTTCTTT
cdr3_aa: CASIFGTLNTEAFF

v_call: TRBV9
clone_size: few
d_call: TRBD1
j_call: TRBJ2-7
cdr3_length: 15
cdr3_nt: TGTGCCAGCACCCCAGGGGGGACAGGACCCTACGAGCAGTACTTC
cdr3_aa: CASTPGGTGPYEQYF

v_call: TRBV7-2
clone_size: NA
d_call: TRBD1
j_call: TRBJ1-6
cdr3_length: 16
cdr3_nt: TGTGCCAGCAGCCCTACCCCGACAGGGGGCGTTCCACCCCTCCACTTT
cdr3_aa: CASSPTPTGGVPPLHF

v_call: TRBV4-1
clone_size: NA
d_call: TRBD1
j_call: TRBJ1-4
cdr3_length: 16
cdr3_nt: TGCGCCAGCAGCCAACTATCCGGGACAGGGGTTGAAAAACTGTTTTTT
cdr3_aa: CASSQLSGTGVEKLFF

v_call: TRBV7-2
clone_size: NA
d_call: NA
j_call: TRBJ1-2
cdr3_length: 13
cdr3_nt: TGTGCCAGCAGCCAGGACACACGCCATGGCTACACCTTC
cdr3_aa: CASSQDTRHGYTF

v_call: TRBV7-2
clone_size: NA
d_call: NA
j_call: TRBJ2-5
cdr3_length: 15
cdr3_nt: TGTGCCAGCAGCCGCACAGGCGAACACCAAGAGACCCAGTACTTC
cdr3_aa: CASSRTGEHQETQYF

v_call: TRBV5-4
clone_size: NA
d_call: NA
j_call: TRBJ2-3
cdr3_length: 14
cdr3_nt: TGTGCCAGCAGCCCTACTTTTAGCACAGATACGCAGTATTTT
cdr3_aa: CASSPTFSTDTQYF

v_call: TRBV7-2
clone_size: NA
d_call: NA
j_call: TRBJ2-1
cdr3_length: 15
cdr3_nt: TGTGCCAGCAGCTTAGGGGCTAGCGAGTACAATGAGCAGTTCTTC
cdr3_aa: CASSLGASEYNEQFF

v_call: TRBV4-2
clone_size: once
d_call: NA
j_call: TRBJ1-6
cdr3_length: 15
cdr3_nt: TGTGCCAGCAGCCAAGCCATCCTAGGATATTCACCCCTCCACTTT
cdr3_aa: CASSQAILGYSPLHF

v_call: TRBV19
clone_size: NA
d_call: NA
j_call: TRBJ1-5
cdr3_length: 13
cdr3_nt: TGTGCCAGTAGTATTCGAGGGAATCAGCCCCAGCATTTT
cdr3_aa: CASSIRGNQPQHF

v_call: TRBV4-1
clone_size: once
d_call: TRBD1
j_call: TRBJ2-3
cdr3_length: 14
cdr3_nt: TGCGCCAGCCGCTACAGGGGAAGCACAGATACGCAGTATTTT
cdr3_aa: CASRYRGSTDTQYF

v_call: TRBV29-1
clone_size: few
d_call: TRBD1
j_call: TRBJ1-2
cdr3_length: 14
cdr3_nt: TGCAGCGTCGAACAGGGGGCGCAGGACTATGGCTACACCTTC
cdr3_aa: CSVEQGAQDYGYTF

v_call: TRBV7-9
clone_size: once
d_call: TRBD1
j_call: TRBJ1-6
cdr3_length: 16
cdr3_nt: TGTGCCAGCAGCTCCACTTGGACAGGGGACGATTCACCCCTCCACTTT
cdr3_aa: CASSSTWTGDDSPLHF

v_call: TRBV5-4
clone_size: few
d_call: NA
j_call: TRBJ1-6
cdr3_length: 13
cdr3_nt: TGTGCCAGCAGCCTACAGAACAATTCACCCCTCCACTTT
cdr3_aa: CASSLQNNSPLHF

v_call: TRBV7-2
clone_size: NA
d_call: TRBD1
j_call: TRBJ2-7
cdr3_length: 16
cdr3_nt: TGTGCCAGCAGCTTAGGGAGGGACAGGACCAACGGCGAGCAGTACTTC
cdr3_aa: CASSLGRDRTNGEQYF